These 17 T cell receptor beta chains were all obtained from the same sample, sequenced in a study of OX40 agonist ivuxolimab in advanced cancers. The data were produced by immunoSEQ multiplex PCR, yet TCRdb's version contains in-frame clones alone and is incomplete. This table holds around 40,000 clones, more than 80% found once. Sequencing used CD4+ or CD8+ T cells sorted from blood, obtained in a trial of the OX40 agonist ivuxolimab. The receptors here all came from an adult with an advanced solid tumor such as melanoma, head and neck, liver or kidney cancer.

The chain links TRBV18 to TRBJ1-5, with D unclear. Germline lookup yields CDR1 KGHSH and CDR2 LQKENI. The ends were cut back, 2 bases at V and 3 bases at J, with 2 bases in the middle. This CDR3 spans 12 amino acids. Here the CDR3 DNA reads TGTGCCAGCTCACCATACAATCAGCCCCAGCATTTT. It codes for CASSPYNQPQHF.

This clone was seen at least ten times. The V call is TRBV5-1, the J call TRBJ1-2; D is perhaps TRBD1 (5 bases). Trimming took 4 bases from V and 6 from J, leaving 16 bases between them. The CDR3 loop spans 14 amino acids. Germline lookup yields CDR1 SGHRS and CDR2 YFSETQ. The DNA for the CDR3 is TGCGCCAGCAGCCCTCCGGCGGGGGGGGATGGCTACACCTTC. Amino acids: CASSPPAGGDGYTF.

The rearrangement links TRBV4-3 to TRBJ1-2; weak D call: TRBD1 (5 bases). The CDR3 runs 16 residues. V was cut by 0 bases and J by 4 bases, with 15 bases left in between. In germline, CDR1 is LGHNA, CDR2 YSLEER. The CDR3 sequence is CASSQESRGGGYGYTF. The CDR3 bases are TGCGCCAGCAGCCAAGAATCCCGGGGGGGAGGCTATGGCTACACCTTC.

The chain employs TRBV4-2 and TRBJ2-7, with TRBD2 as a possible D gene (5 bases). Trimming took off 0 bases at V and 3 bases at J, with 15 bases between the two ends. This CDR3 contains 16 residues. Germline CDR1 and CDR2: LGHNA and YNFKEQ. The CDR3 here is CASSQEPSGAYYEQYF. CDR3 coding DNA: TGTGCCAGCAGCCAAGAGCCGAGCGGAGCTTACTACGAGCAGTACTTC.

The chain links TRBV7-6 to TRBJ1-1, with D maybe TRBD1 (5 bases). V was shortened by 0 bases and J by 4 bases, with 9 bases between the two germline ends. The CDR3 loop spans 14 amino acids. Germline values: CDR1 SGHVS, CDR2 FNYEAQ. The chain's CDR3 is CASSLAGLGTEAFF. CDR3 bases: TGTGCCAGCAGCTTAGCGGGACTAGGCACTGAAGCTTTCTTT.

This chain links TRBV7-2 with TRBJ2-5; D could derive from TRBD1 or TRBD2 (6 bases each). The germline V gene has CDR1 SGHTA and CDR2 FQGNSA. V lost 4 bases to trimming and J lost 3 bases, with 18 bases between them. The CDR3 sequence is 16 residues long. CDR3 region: CASSSLPLGGKETQYF. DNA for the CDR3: TGTGCCAGCAGCTCACTCCCTCTCGGGGGCAAAGAGACCCAGTACTTC.

CDR3 amino acids: CASSLAGGVNTGELFF. CDR3 nucleotides: TGTGCCAGCAGCCTAGCGGGGGGCGTGAACACCGGGGAGCTGTTTTTT. The chain uses TRBV2 and TRBJ2-2, with 11 bases aligning to TRBD2. J was trimmed by 1 base and V by 6 bases; bases with no gene match: 4. Germline V lookup: CDR1 SNHLY, CDR2 FYNNEI. The CDR3 has 16 residues.

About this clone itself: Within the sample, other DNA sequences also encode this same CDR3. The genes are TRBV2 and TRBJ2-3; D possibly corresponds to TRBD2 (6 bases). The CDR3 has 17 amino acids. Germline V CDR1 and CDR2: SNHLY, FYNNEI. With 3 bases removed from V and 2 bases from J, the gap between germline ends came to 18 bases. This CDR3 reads CASSDPLGRGSTDTQYF. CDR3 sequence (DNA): TGTGCCAGCAGTGACCCCTTGGGGCGGGGATCCACAGATACGCAGTATTTT.

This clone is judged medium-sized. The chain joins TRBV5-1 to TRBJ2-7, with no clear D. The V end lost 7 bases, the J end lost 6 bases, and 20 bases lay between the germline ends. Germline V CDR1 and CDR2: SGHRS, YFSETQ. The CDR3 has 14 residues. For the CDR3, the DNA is TGCGCCAGCCTCCTTGACCCGGCATCAGGCGAGCAGTACTTC. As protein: CASLLDPASGEQYF.

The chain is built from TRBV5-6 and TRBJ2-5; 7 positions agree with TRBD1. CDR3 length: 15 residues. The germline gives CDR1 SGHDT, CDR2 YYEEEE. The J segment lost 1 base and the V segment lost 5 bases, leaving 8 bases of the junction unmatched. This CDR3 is CASRLLGQSQETQYF. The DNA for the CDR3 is TGTGCCAGCAGACTGCTGGGACAGTCCCAAGAGACCCAGTACTTC.

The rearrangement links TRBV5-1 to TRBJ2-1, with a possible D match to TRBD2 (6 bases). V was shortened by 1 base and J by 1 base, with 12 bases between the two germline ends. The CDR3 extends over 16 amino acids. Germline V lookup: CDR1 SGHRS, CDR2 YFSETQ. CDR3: CASSLNGRASYNEQFF. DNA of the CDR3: TGCGCCAGCAGCTTGAACGGGAGAGCTTCCTACAATGAGCAGTTCTTC. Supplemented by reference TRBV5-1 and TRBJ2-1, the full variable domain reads KAGVTQTPRYLIKTRGQQVTLSCSPISGHRSVSWYQQTPGQGLQFLFEYFSETQRNKGNFPGRFSGRQFSNSRSEMNVSTLELGDSALYLCASSLNGRASYNEQFFGPGTRLTVL.

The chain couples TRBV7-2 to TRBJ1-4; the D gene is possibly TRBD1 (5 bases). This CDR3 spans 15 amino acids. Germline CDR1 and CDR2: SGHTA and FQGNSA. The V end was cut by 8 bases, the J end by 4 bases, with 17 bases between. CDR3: CASQQDYSYNEKLFF. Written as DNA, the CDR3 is TGTGCCAGCCAACAGGATTATTCTTATAATGAAAAACTGTTTTTT.

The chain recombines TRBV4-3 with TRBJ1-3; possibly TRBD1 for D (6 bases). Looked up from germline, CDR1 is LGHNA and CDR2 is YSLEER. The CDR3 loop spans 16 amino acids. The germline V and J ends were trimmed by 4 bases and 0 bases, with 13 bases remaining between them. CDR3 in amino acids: CASSLDTGISGNTIYF. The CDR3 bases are TGCGCCAGCAGCCTAGATACAGGGATCTCTGGAAACACCATATATTTT.

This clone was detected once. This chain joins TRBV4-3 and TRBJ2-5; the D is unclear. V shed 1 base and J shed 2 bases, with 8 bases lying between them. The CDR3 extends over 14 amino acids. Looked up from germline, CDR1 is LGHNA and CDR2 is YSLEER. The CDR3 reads CASSQAVGQETQYF. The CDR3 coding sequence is TGCGCCAGCAGCCAAGCGGTCGGACAAGAGACCCAGTACTTC.

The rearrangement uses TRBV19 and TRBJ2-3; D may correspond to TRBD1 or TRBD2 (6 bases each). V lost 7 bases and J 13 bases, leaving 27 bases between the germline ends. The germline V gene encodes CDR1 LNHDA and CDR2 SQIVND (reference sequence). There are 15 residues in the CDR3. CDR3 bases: TGTGCCAGTACCGGACAGCATGGGACTGACGCCCTAGAGTATTTT. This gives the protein CASTGQHGTDALEYF. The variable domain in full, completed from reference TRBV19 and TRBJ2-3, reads DGGITQSPKYLFRKEGQNVTLSCEQNLNHDAMYWYRQDPGQGLRLIYYSQIVNDFQKGDIAEGYSVSREKKESFPLTVTSAQKNPTAFYLCASTGQHGTDALEYFGPGTRLTVL.

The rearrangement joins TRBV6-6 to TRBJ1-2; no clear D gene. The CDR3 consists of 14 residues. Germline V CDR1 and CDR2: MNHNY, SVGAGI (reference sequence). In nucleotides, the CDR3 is TGTGCAAATCCGAACAGACAAAAAAACTATGGCTACACCTTC. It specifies CANPNRQKNYGYTF.

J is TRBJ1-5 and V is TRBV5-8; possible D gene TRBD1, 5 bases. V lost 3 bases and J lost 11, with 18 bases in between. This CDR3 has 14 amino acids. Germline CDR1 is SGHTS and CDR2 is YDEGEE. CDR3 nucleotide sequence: TGTGCCAGCAGCTCGACGGGGGGAGCCCGGGCCCAGCATTTT. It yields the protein CASSSTGGARAQHF.